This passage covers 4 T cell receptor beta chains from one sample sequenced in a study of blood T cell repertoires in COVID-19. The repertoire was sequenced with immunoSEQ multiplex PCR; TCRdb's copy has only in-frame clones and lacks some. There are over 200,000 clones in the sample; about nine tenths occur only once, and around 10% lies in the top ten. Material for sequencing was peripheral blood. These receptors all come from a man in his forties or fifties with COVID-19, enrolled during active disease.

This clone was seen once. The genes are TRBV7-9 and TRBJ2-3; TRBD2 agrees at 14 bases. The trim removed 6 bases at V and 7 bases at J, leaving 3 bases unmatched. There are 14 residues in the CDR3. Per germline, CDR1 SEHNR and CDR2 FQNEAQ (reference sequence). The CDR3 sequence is CASRGLAGEYTQYF. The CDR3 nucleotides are TGTGCCAGCAGGGGACTAGCGGGGGAATATACGCAGTATTTT. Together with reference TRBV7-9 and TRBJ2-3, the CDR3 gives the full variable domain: DTGVSQNPRHKITKRGQNVTFRCDPISEHNRLYWYRQTLGQGPEFLTYFQNEAQLEKSRLLSDRFSAERPKGSFSTLEIQRTEQGDSAMYLCASRGLAGEYTQYFGPGTRLTVL.

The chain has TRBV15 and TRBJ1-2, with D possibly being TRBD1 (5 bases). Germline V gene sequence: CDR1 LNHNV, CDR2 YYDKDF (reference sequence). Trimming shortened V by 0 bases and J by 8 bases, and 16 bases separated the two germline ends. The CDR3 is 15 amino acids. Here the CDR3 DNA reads TGTGCCACCAGCAGAGAGTATTCAGGGATCGACGGCTACACCTTC. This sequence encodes CATSREYSGIDGYTF. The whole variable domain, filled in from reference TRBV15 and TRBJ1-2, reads DAMVIQNPRYQVTQFGKPVTLSCSQTLNHNVMYWYQQKSSQAPKLLFHYYDKDFNNEADTPDNFQSRRPNTSFCFLDIRSPGLGDTAMYLCATSREYSGIDGYTFGSGTRLTVV.

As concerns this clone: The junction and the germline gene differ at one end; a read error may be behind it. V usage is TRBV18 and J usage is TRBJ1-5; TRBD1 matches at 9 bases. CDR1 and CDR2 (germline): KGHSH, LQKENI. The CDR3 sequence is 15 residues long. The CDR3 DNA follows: TGTGCCAGCTCATCACCGGGACAGGGTGGGCAGCCCCAGCATTTT. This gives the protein CASSSPGQGGQPQHF.

The CDR3 loop reads CASSTHRSGKTYNSPLHF. CDR3 nucleotide sequence: TGTGCCAGCAGCACCCACAGGTCCGGCAAAACCTATAATTCACCCCTCCACTTT. The V call is TRBV21-1, the J call TRBJ1-6; the table names TRBD1, a call not compared with the DNA. TRBV21-1 counts as a pseudogene. This CDR3 has 18 amino acids.